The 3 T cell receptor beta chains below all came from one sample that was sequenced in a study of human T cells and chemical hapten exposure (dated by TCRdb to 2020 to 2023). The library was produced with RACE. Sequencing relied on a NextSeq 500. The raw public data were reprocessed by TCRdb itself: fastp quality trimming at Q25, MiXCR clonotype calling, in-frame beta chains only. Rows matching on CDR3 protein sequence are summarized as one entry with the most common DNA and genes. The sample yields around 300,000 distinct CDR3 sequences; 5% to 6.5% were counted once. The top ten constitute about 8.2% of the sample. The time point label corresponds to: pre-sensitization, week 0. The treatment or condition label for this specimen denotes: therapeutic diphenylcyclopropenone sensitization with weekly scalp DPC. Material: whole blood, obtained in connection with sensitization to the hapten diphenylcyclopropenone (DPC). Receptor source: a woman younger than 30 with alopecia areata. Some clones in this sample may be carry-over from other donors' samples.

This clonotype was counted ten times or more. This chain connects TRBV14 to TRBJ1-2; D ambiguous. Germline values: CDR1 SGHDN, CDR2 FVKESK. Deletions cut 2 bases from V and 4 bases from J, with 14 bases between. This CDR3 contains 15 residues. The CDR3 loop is CASSQILTASYGYTF. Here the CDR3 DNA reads TGTGCCAGCAGCCAAATCCTGACTGCTAGCTATGGCTACACCTTC.

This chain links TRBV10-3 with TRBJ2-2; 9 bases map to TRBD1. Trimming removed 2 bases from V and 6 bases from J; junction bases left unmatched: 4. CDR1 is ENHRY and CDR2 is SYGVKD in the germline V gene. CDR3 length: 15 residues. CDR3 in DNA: TGTGCCATCAGTGAGAACAGGGGGCTTCCCGGGGAGCTGTTTTTT. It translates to CAISENRGLPGELFF.

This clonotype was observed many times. The CDR3 loop reads CATGGRGSRDEQFF. The CDR3 DNA sequence: TGTGCCACCGGGGGCAGGGGAAGTCGCGATGAGCAGTTCTTC. The chain carries TRBV24-1 and TRBJ2-1; a possible D gene is TRBD1 (6 bases). This CDR3 is 14 amino acids long. Germline V gene sequence: CDR1 KGHDR, CDR2 SFDVKD. Trimming stripped 9 bases from V and 8 bases from J, with 19 bases between.